Listed here are 5 T cell receptor beta chains from one sample, sequenced in a study of shared clonotypes between healthy human individuals. The method was immunoSEQ multiplex PCR; TCRdb's version includes in-frame clones alone and lacks a portion of them. The sample holds about 2.1 million clones; 93% are singletons and the top ten take approximately 1.7%. CD45RO-negative, CCR7-positively selected cells formed the naive CD8 fraction, excluding terminally differentiated effector memory CD45RA+ cells. Sequenced material: naive CD8+ T cells from PBMCs. The receptor set was obtained from a man aged 18 to 35 in good health. Some clones in this sample may be carry-over from other donors' samples.

The chain employs TRBV7-9 and TRBJ2-5; D is possibly TRBD2 (6 bases). This CDR3 spans 16 amino acids. Per the germline V gene, CDR1 is SEHNR and CDR2 is FQNEAQ (reference sequence). V lost 2 bases and J lost 4, with 17 bases in between. The CDR3 loop is CASSLRKLAVGETQYF. The CDR3 DNA follows: TGTGCCAGCAGCTTAAGGAAACTAGCCGTGGGAGAGACCCAGTACTTC. The variable domain in full, completed from reference TRBV7-9 and TRBJ2-5, reads DTGVSQNPRHKITKRGQNVTFRCDPISEHNRLYWYRQTLGQGPEFLTYFQNEAQLEKSRLLSDRFSAERPKGSFSTLEIQRTEQGDSAMYLCASSLRKLAVGETQYFGPGTRLLVL.

The chain combines TRBV27 with TRBJ2-2; 7 bases are shared with TRBD2. The trim removed 5 bases at V and 6 bases at J, leaving 9 bases unmatched. The CDR3 contains 15 residues. Germline CDR1 reads MNHEY; CDR2 reads SMNVEV (reference sequence). CDR3 nucleotides: TGTGCCAGCAGTCCGGGGGGAGGGCCGGCCGGGGAGCTGTTTTTT. Its protein product is CASSPGGGPAGELFF.

V and J are TRBV7-9 and TRBJ2-1; no firm D call. The CDR3 totals 14 residues. Per the germline V gene, CDR1 is SEHNR and CDR2 is FQNEAQ (reference sequence). The V end lost 1 base, the J end lost 7 bases, and 11 bases lay between the germline ends. This CDR3 reads CASSLVVKSNEQFF. In DNA form, the CDR3 reads TGTGCCAGCAGCTTAGTGGTGAAGTCGAATGAGCAGTTCTTC. Supplemented by reference TRBV7-9 and TRBJ2-1, the full variable domain reads DTGVSQNPRHKITKRGQNVTFRCDPISEHNRLYWYRQTLGQGPEFLTYFQNEAQLEKSRLLSDRFSAERPKGSFSTLEIQRTEQGDSAMYLCASSLVVKSNEQFFGPGTRLTVL.

Concerning this clone itself: The same CDR3 also results from other DNA sequences found in this sample. The chain has TRBV10-3 and TRBJ2-1; TRBD2 matches at 10 bases. Trimming removed 4 bases from V and 4 bases from J; junction bases left unmatched: 4. CDR3 size: 15 residues. Germline values: CDR1 ENHRY, CDR2 SYGVKD. The DNA of the CDR3 is TGTGCCATCAGTGGGACTAGCGGTGGGTACAATGAGCAGTTCTTC. Translation: CAISGTSGGYNEQFF.

The chain joins TRBV4-2 to TRBJ1-3; D is perhaps TRBD1 (6 bases). The CDR3 extends over 17 amino acids. Germline CDR1 LGHNA, CDR2 YNFKEQ. The V end lost 2 bases, the J end lost 0 bases, and 14 bases lay between the germline ends. The chain's CDR3 is CASSQHPADSSGNTIYF. CDR3 nucleotide sequence: TGTGCCAGCAGCCAACACCCCGCGGACAGCTCTGGAAACACCATATATTTT.